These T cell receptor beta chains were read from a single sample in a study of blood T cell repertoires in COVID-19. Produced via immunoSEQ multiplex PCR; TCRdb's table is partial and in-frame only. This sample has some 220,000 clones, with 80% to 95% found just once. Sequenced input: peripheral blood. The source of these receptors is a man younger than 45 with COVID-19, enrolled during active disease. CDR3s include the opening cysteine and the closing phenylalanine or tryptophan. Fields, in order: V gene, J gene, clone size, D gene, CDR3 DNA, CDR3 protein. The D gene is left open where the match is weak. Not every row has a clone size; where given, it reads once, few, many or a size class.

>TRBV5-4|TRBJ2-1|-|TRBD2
TGTGCCAGCAGCTTGGCAACCGGTGGGACTAGCGCCAATGAGCAGTTCTTC
CASSLATGGTSANEQFF
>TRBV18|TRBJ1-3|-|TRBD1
TGTGCCAGCTCACCAGGGCAGGGGGCTGGAAACACCATATATTTT
CASSPGQGAGNTIYF
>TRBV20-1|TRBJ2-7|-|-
TGCAGTGCTAGGAGCGAGACAGGGCAGTACTTC
CSARSETGQYF
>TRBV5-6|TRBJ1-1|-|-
TGTGCCAGCAGCACCGGACAGTCGGGGACTGAAGCTTTCTTT
CASSTGQSGTEAFF
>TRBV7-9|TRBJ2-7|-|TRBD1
TGTGCCAGCAGCTTATGGGACAGCCTTTCCTACGAGCAGTACTTC
CASSLWDSLSYEQYF
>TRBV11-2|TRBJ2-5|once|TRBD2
TGTGCCAGCAGCCCACTAGCGGGGGAAGGCGAGACCCAGTACTTC
CASSPLAGEGETQYF
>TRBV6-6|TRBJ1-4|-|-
TGTGCCAGCAGTTACGACGGGTGGAACGAAAAACTGTTTTTT
CASSYDGWNEKLFF
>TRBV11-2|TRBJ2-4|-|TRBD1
TGTGCCAGCAGCATAACGGGGGGACAGGGAAACAAAAACATTCAGTACTTC
CASSITGGQGNKNIQYF
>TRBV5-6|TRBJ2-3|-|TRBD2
TGTGCCAGCAGCCAGGGACTAGCGGGGGCGGTCGGGTATTTT
CASSQGLAGAVGYF
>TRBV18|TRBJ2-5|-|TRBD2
TGTGCCAGCTCACCCTCTAGCGGGGGTCGCCAAGAGACCCAGTACTTC
CASSPSSGGRQETQYF
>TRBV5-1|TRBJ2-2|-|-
TGCGCCAGCAGCTTGGATGTGGGGCAAAACACCGGGGAGCTGTTTTTT
CASSLDVGQNTGELFF
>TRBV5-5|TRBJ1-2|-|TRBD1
TGTGCCAGCAGCGGAACTTTGACAGGGGGCTACACCTTC
CASSGTLTGGYTF
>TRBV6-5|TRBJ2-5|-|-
TGTGCCAGCACGAAGGGGAAAGAGACCCAGTACTTC
CASTKGKETQYF
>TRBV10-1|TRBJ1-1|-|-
TGCGCCAGCAGTGAGTCGGGGAGGGTTGAAGCTTTCTTT
CASSESGRVEAFF
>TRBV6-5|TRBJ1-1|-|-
TGTGCCAGCAGTTACCCCGGGGGGTGGGGACTGAGTGAAGCTTTCTTT
CASSYPGGWGLSEAFF
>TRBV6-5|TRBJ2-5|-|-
TGTGCCACCCGGACAGCAGGCCAAGAGACCCAGTACTTC
CATRTAGQETQYF
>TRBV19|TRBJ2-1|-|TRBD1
TGTGCCAGCAGGACAGGCCAGATGGATGAGCAGTTCTTC
CASRTGQMDEQFF
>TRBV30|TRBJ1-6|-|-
TGTGCCTGGAGCCAGGGGACGGGGTCACCCCTCCACTTT
CAWSQGTGSPLHF
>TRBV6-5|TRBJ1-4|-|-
TGTGCCAGCAGCCCATTTGCAACTAATGAAAAACTGTTTTTT
CASSPFATNEKLFF
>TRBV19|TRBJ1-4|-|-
TGTGCCAGTAGGCCTCGCGGTAACAATGAAAAACTGTTTTTT
CASRPRGNNEKLFF
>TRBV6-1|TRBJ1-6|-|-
TGTGCCAGCAGTGAATTGGGAGCAGCGACCTCCTATAATTCACCCCTCCACTTT
CASSELGAATSYNSPLHF
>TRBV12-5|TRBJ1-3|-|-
TGTGCTAGTGGTTTGGGCGGATCTGGAAACACCATATATTTT
CASGLGGSGNTIYF
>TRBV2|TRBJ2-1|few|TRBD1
TGTGCTACACAGGGGGGAGCGGGTGAGCAGTTCTTC
CATQGGAGEQFF
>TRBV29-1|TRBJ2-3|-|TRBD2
TGCAGCGTTAGCGGGGGCATCACAGATACGCAGTATTTT
CSVSGGITDTQYF
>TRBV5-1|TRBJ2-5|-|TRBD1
TGCGCCAGCAGCCTGGGACAGGGAGGAGAGACCCAGTACTTC
CASSLGQGGETQYF
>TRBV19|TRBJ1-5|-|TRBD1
TGTGCCAGTAGCCTTCACAGGGGAAAAGGGAATCAGCCCCAGCATTTT
CASSLHRGKGNQPQHF
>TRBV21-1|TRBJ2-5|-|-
TGTGCCAGCAGCAAAGGCGTTCTAGCGGGGGAACAAGAGACCCAGTACTTC
CASSKGVLAGEQETQYF
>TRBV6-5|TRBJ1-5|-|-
TGTGCCAGCAGGCCCGAAGGGGGTAGCAATCAGCCCCAGCATTTT
CASRPEGGSNQPQHF
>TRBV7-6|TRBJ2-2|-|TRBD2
TGTGCCAGCAGCTCCACTAGCGGGGGTAACACCGGGGAGCTGTTTTTT
CASSSTSGGNTGELFF